A single T cell receptor beta chain is shown here with its context. Its recognized antigen is unknown. No qualities accompany the bases; no much larger clone lies one base away. The CDR3 regions of human TCRbeta chains were subjected to immunosequencing. Processing in the source paper ran as follows. Repertoire TCRs were checked for matches against a reference library of SARS-CoV-2-specific TCRs that had been generated using the MIRA antigen-specificity platform. Breadth was defined as the fraction of unique TCRs that were SARS-CoV-2-associated, and depth was defined as the fraction of total T cells that were SARS-CoV-2-associated. Each spike-specific TCR was assigned to its reactive spike region and to a CD4 or CD8 class using the MIRA data. Log10-transformed breadth and depth values were compared by one-way ANOVA with Sidak's multiple comparisons tests. In its TCRdb copy, this immuneACCESS table keeps in-frame sequences only and misses some clones. Where compared with another copy, unresolved V genes explain less than half of these, and the others have no known cause. That table furnishes V, J and clone size, whereas the DNA furnished D and trimming. The sample table records roughly 130,000 clones; approximately 94% of these occur just once. Around 7% of the sample rests with the top ten.

These data come from a study of T cell responses to AZD1222 COVID-19 vaccine (dated by TCRdb to 2020 to 2023). Regarding the research as a whole: Because spike-specific TCR depth and breadth did not differ between the two schedules, AZD1222 recipients who got a second dose at roughly 4 weeks were pooled with those who got a second dose at roughly 12 weeks. TCR sequencing covered some 250 trial participants: 207 given two doses of AZD1222 and about 26 given two doses of MenACWY control vaccine. Trial participants were enrolled by age into 18-55, 56-69 and 70-plus year subgroups, with about 150, 28 and 57 TCR-sequenced participants respectively. Points the paper makes about the study in general: Conclusions about previously exposed vaccinees are limited because only five to seven AZD1222 recipients were SARS-CoV-2 seropositive at baseline. The 56-69-year group was small, and its depth increase did not reach significance, likely because of low power. Because no samples from the day 14 peak response were available, repertoires could be characterized only after the peak T cell response. Reportedly, almost half of the unique spike-specific TCRs recognized epitopes lying outside the regions that are mutated in the B.1.351 and B.1.1.7 variants. The whole spike protein was spanned by vaccine-associated CD4 TCRs, and dominant responses were seen in regions 160-218 and 743-854. After two AZD1222 doses, spike-specific TCR breadth and depth were significantly higher than at day 0 and than in MenACWY recipients. Most participants were white British and females outnumbered males, and the authors suggested that clonal diversity may have been underestimated.

For CDR1 and CDR2, the germline V gene lists KGHSH and LQKENI. The CDR3 has 13 amino acids, counting the end cysteine and phenylalanine. The kept DNA is CDR3 alone, 39 bases in frame from the first base. A distance of 6 bases separates the germline ends of V and J, which lose 2 bases and 2 bases respectively. What this sample's time point label stands for: baseline before first vaccination. Samples from vaccinated people were obtained from the UK trials COV001 and COV002, which included a single-blind randomized controlled phase 2/3 trial of AZD1222 (ChAdOx1 nCoV-19) in healthy adults. Trial participant PBMC samples were collected at day 0 and day 28 after the second dose for TCRbeta chain sequencing.

The clonotype originates from an adult in good health. Recombination connected TRBV18 to TRBJ1-1, with the D segment identity uncertain. This sample comprised peripheral blood, obtained on day 0 of AZD1222 vaccination. The CDR3 here reads CASSPTGNTEAFF. The DNA reads as follows: TGTGCCAGCTCACCAACTGGAAACACTGAAGCTTTCTTT.